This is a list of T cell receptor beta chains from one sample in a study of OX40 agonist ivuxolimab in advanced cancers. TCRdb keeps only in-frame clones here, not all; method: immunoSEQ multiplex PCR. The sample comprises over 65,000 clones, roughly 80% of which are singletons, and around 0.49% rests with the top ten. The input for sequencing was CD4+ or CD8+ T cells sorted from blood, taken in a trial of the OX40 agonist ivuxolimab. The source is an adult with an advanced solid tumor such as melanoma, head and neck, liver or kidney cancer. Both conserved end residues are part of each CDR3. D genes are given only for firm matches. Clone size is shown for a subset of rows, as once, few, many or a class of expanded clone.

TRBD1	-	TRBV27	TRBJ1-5	CASSHQGEGRSFQPQHF	TGTGCCAGCAGCCACCAGGGGGAAGGTCGTAGTTTTCAGCCCCAGCATTTT
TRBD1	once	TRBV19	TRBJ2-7	CASSFQERDREPYEQYF	TGTGCCAGTAGCTTCCAGGAACGGGACAGAGAGCCCTACGAGCAGTACTTC
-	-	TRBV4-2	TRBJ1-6	CASSRDSDNSPLHF	TGTGCCAGCAGCCGCGACAGTGATAATTCACCCCTCCACTTT
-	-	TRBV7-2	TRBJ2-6	CASSLVADSNVLTF	TGTGCCAGCAGCTTAGTGGCAGATTCCAACGTCCTGACTTTC
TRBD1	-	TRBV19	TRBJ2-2	CASRERGQANTGELFF	TGTGCCAGTAGAGAGAGGGGACAGGCCAACACCGGGGAGCTGTTTTTT
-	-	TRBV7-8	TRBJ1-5	CASSSSPGTHQPQHF	TGTGCCAGCAGCTCGTCTCCAGGGACGCATCAGCCCCAGCATTTT
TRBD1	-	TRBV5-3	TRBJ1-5	CARSLSRQGVSQPQHF	TGTGCCAGAAGCTTGTCTAGACAGGGGGTAAGTCAGCCCCAGCATTTT
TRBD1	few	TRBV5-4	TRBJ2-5	CASSDGTRGLSETQYF	TGTGCCAGCAGCGACGGAACTAGGGGGCTGTCAGAGACCCAGTACTTC
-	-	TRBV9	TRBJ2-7	CASSVDPSPGVYEQYF	TGTGCCAGCAGCGTAGACCCCTCGCCTGGGGTCTACGAGCAGTACTTC
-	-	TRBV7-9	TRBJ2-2	CASSLAATIHHTGELFF	TGTGCCAGCAGCTTAGCCGCCACTATACATCACACCGGGGAGCTGTTTTTT
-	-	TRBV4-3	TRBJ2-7	CASSQDLPRPYEQYF	TGCGCCAGCAGCCAAGATTTACCAAGGCCCTACGAGCAGTACTTC
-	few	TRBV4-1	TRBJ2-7	CASSQGEDPSYEQYF	TGCGCCAGCAGCCAGGGTGAGGACCCCTCCTACGAGCAGTACTTC
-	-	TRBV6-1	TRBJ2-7	CASATSSLTYEQYF	TGTGCCAGCGCTACTAGCTCCCTGACCTACGAGCAGTACTTC
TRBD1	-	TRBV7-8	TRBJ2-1	CASRKTGDPFNEQFF	TGTGCCAGCAGGAAAACAGGGGATCCGTTCAATGAGCAGTTCTTC
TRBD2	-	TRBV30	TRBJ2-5	CAYTSGQETQYF	TGTGCCTACACTAGCGGCCAAGAGACCCAGTACTTC
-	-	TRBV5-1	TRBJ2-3	CASMTGPSTDTQYF	TGCGCCAGCATGACAGGCCCTAGCACAGATACGCAGTATTTT
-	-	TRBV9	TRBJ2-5	CASSAMGSETQYF	TGTGCCAGCAGCGCGATGGGGTCCGAGACCCAGTACTTC
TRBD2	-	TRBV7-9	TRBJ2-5	CASSIGGVLETQYF	TGTGCCAGCAGTATCGGGGGGGTTTTGGAGACCCAGTACTTC
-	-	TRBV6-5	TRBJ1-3	CASSQQSSGNTIYF	TGTGCCAGCAGCCAGCAGAGCTCTGGAAACACCATATATTTT
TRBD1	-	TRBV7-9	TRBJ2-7	CASSFRGTELWQYF	TGTGCCAGCAGCTTCAGGGGGACGGAGCTGTGGCAGTACTTC
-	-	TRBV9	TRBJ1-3	CASSVMNGNTIYF	TGTGCCAGCAGCGTAATGAATGGAAACACCATATATTTT
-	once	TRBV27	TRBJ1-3	CASSRGWDSGNTIYF	TGTGCCAGCAGTCGCGGCTGGGACTCTGGAAACACCATATATTTT
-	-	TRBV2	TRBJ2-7	CASSFTTSYEQYF	TGTGCCAGCTCCTTTACGACGTCCTACGAGCAGTACTTC
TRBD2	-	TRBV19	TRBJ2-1	CASSRDLLAYDSYNEQFF	TGTGCCAGTAGTCGGGATTTACTAGCGTACGATTCTTACAATGAGCAGTTCTTC
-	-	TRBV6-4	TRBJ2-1	CASHPLGRGSLNEQFF	TGTGCCAGCCACCCCTTGGGGCGGGGATCGCTCAATGAGCAGTTCTTC
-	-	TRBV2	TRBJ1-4	CASRLGSANEKLFF	TGTGCCAGCAGATTAGGTAGTGCTAATGAAAAACTGTTTTTT
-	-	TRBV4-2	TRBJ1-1	CASSQDQGWGTEAFF	TGTGCCAGCAGCCAAGATCAGGGGTGGGGCACTGAAGCTTTCTTT
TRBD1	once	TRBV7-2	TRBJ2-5	CASSFQGAQETQYF	TGTGCCAGCAGCTTCCAGGGGGCCCAAGAGACCCAGTACTTC